Listed below are T cell receptor beta chains from one sample, sequenced in a study of early T cells in non-severe SARS-CoV-2 infection. MiXCR was run by TCRdb on the 5' RACE reads, yielding one entry per CDR3 protein. Of around 26,000 distinct CDR3 sequences detected, 4.4% appear once; the ten largest clones hold around 5.6%. The sequenced material came from whole blood. The receptors shown here come from an adult who was a healthcare worker with PCR-confirmed SARS-CoV-2 infection or an uninfected control (not recorded which). Both conserved end residues are part of each CDR3. The D gene is left open where the match is weak. For some rows the clone size is stated as once, few or many, or as a class when expanded; others skip it.

j_call | v_call | cdr3_length | clone_size | d_call | cdr3_aa | cdr3_nt
TRBJ1-1 | TRBV10-2 | 13 | few | NA | CASKSGVGTEAFF | TGCGCCAGCAAATCAGGGGTAGGGACTGAAGCTTTCTTT
TRBJ1-5 | TRBV10-3 | 14 | many | NA | CAISEESFNQPQHF | TGTGCCATCAGTGAGGAGTCTTTCAATCAGCCCCAGCATTTT
TRBJ1-5 | TRBV12-3/TRBV12-4 | 13 | few | NA | CASRKGWNQPQHF | TGTGCCAGCAGGAAGGGGTGGAATCAGCCCCAGCATTTT
TRBJ2-1 | TRBV20-1 | 15 | many | NA | CSASSGTSSYNEQFF | TGCAGTGCTAGTTCGGGGACCAGCTCCTACAATGAGCAGTTCTTC
TRBJ1-3 | TRBV5-1 | 15 | many | NA | CASHPGQNSGNTIYF | TGCGCCAGCCATCCTGGACAGAACTCTGGAAACACCATATATTTT
TRBJ2-5 | TRBV28 | 13 | medium-sized | TRBD2 | CATLAGGHETQYF | TGTGCCACCCTAGCGGGGGGGCACGAGACCCAGTACTTC
TRBJ1-1 | TRBV12-3/TRBV12-4 | 14 | many | NA | CASSLSGLNTEAFF | TGTGCCAGCAGTTTAAGCGGCCTAAACACTGAAGCTTTCTTT
TRBJ2-7 | TRBV7-9 | 13 | NA | TRBD2 | CASGGGRSYEQYF | TGTGCCAGCGGCGGGGGACGCTCCTACGAGCAGTACTTC
TRBJ2-2 | TRBV7-9 | 13 | few | NA | CASSPRLAGELFF | TGTGCCAGCAGCCCGAGACTAGCCGGGGAGCTGTTTTTT
TRBJ1-1 | TRBV20-1 | 16 | many | TRBD1 | CSARDHSGQGGTEAFF | TGCAGTGCTAGAGACCACAGCGGACAGGGAGGAACTGAAGCTTTCTTT
TRBJ1-5 | TRBV2 | 14 | many | NA | CASSEGAINQPQHF | TGTGCCAGCAGTGAGGGGGCTATCAATCAGCCCCAGCATTTT
TRBJ2-5 | TRBV7-9 | 16 | few | TRBD2 | CASSPPPGAGGETQYF | TGTGCCAGCAGCCCCCCACCAGGAGCGGGGGGAGAGACCCAGTACTTC
TRBJ2-3 | TRBV5-5 | 14 | many | TRBD2 | CASRGGLASDTQYF | TGTGCCAGCAGGGGCGGACTAGCTTCAGATACGCAGTATTTT
TRBJ2-5 | TRBV10-1 | 11 | many | NA | CASRRDETQYF | TGCGCCAGCAGGCGGGATGAGACCCAGTACTTC
TRBJ1-1 | TRBV7-8 | 14 | many | NA | CASSLRTTNTEAFF | TGTGCCAGCAGCTTACGCACCACGAACACTGAAGCTTTCTTT
TRBJ2-5 | TRBV27 | 15 | many | NA | CASSFHRANQETQYF | TGTGCCAGCAGCTTCCACAGGGCCAACCAAGAGACCCAGTACTTC
TRBJ2-2 | TRBV3-1 | 13 | many | NA | CASSPYNAGELFF | TGTGCCAGCAGCCCATACAACGCCGGGGAGCTGTTTTTT
TRBJ1-4 | TRBV14 | 16 | few | NA | CASSTPTGTVMKNCFF | NA
TRBJ2-7 | TRBV18 | 15 | many | NA | CASSPRGGARYEQYF | TGTGCCAGCTCACCACGTGGGGGCGCGAGGTACGAGCAGTACTTC
TRBJ2-2 | TRBV7-7 | 14 | few | NA | CASSLGGSGGELFF | TGTGCCAGCAGCTTAGGGGGATCCGGCGGGGAGCTGTTTTTT
TRBJ2-5 | TRBV9 | 17 | few | NA | CASSVGGVSVTQETQYF | TGTGCCAGCAGCGTAGGAGGTGTGTCGGTGACCCAAGAGACCCAGTACTTC
TRBJ1-5 | TRBV5-1 | 12 | many | NA | CASSLSVQPQHF | TGCGCCAGCAGCTTATCTGTTCAGCCCCAGCATTTT
TRBJ2-7 | TRBV20-1 | 15 | many | NA | CSARRARQDSYEQYF | TGCAGTGCTAGGAGAGCTAGACAGGATTCCTACGAGCAGTACTTC
TRBJ1-5 | TRBV7-2 | 16 | many | NA | CASSLSRSRWDQPQHF | TGTGCCAGCAGCTTATCCCGGAGCAGGTGGGATCAGCCCCAGCATTTT
TRBJ1-5 | TRBV30 | 15 | many | TRBD1 | CAWTTGQGINQPQHF | TGTGCCTGGACTACTGGACAGGGAATAAATCAGCCCCAGCATTTT
TRBJ2-7 | TRBV7-9 | 14 | many | NA | CASSLGSSTREQYF | TGTGCCAGCAGCTTAGGCTCATCCACTCGGGAGCAGTACTTC
TRBJ1-5 | TRBV2 | 18 | many | TRBD1 | CASSEAGTGVGGNQPQHF | TGTGCCAGCAGTGAAGCGGGGACAGGGGTTGGGGGCAATCAGCCCCAGCATTTT
TRBJ2-5 | TRBV12-3/TRBV12-4 | 13 | many | NA | CASSFAPEETQYF | TGTGCCAGCAGTTTTGCGCCCGAGGAGACCCAGTACTTC
TRBJ2-7 | TRBV28 | 15 | many | NA | CASSEGGVVTYEQYF | TGTGCCAGCAGTGAGGGGGGGGTCGTTACCTACGAGCAGTACTTC
TRBJ2-1 | TRBV5-4 | 15 | many | TRBD1 | CASSPRDRVFNEQFF | TGTGCCAGCAGCCCACGGGACAGGGTGTTCAATGAGCAGTTCTTC
TRBJ2-1 | TRBV6-1 | 16 | few | NA | CASSEVMRNRNNEQFF | TGTGCCAGCAGTGAAGTCATGAGGAATCGGAACAATGAGCAGTTCTTC
TRBJ1-6 | TRBV28 | 13 | many | NA | CASSSDSNSPLHF | TGTGCCAGCAGCTCGGACAGTAATTCACCCCTCCACTTT
TRBJ1-1 | TRBV7-2 | 15 | many | TRBD1 | CASSLGDRVYGEAFF | TGTGCCAGCAGCTTAGGGGACAGGGTATATGGTGAAGCTTTCTTT
TRBJ2-1 | TRBV3-1 | 17 | many | NA | CASSQTPGLGGTGEQFF | TGTGCCAGCAGCCAGACGCCGGGACTAGGGGGGACAGGTGAGCAGTTCTTC
TRBJ2-5 | TRBV6-5 | 15 | many | NA | CASSYRTPASGTQYF | TGTGCCAGCAGTTACCGCACCCCTGCTTCAGGGACCCAGTACTTC
TRBJ1-6 | TRBV7-3 | 16 | NA | NA | CASSLGPSQGESPLHF | TGTGCCAGCAGCTTAGGCCCTTCGCAGGGAGAGTCACCCCTCCACTTT
TRBJ2-1 | TRBV4-3 | 15 | many | TRBD2 | CASSQVTSGGYEQFF | TGCGCCAGCAGCCAAGTGACTAGCGGGGGTTATGAGCAGTTCTTC
TRBJ2-7 | TRBV5-1 | 15 | many | NA | CASSWGMDGSYEQYF | TGCGCCAGCAGCTGGGGAATGGACGGATCCTACGAGCAGTACTTC
TRBJ2-7 | TRBV7-2 | 15 | few | TRBD1 | CASSPGQVLSYEQYF | TGTGCCAGCAGCCCGGGACAGGTTCTCTCCTACGAGCAGTACTTC
TRBJ2-7 | TRBV21-1 | 13 | few | NA | CASLRDREGEQYF | TGTGCCAGCCTCCGGGACAGGGAAGGAGAGCAGTACTTC
TRBJ1-1 | TRBV30 | 14 | many | NA | CAWSVPGRDTEAFF | TGTGCCTGGAGTGTACCGGGACGGGACACTGAAGCTTTCTTT
TRBJ2-7 | TRBV12-3/TRBV12-4 | 12 | many | NA | CASSLDSYEQYF | TGTGCCAGCAGTTTAGACAGCTACGAGCAGTACTTC
TRBJ2-3 | TRBV9 | 14 | many | NA | CASSVAASTDTQYF | TGTGCCAGCAGCGTAGCGGCTAGCACAGATACGCAGTATTTT
TRBJ2-3 | TRBV27 | 13 | many | NA | CASSVTRETTQYF | TGTGCCAGCAGTGTAACTAGGGAGACTACGCAGTATTTT